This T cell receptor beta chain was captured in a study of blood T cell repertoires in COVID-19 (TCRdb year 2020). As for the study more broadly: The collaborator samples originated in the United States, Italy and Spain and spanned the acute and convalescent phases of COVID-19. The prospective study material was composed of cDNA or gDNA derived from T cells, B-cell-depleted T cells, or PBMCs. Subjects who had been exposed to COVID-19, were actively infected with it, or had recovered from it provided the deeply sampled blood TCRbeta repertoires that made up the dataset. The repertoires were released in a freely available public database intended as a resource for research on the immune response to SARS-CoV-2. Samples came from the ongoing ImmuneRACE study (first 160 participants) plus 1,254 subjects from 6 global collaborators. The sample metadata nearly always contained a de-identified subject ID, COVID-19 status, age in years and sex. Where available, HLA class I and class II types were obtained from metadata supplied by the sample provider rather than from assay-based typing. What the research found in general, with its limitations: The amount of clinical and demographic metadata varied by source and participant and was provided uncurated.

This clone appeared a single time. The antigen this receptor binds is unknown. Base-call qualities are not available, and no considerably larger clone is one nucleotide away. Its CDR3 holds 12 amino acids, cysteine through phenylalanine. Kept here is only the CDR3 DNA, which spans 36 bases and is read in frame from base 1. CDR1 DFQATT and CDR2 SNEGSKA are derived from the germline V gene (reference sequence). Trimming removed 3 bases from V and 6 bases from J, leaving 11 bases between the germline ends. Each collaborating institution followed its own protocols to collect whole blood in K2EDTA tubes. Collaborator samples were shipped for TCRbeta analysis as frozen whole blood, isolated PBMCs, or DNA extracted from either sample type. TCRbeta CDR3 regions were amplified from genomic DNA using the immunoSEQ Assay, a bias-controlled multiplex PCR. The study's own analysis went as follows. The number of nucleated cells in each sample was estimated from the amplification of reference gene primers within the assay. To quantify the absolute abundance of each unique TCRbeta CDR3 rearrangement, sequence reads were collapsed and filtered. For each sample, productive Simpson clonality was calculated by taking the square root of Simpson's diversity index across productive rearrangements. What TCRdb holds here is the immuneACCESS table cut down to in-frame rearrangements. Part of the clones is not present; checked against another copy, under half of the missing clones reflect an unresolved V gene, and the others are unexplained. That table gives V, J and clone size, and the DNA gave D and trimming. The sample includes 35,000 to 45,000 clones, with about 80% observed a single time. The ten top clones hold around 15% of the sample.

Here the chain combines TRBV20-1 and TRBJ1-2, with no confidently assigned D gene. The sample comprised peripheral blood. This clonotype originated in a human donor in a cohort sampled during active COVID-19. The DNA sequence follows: TGCAGTGCTAGTCGGGATAGAAATGGCTACACCTTC. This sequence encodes CSASRDRNGYTF.